These 17 T cell receptor beta chains share one sample of origin, sequenced in a study of T-cell memory formation after mild COVID-19. TCRdb independently ran MiXCR on the 5' RACE reads; one entry per CDR3 protein. The sample consists of around 510,000 distinct CDR3 sequences, 20% to 25% of them appearing once. Sequenced material: PBMCs or a T cell subset sorted from them (not recorded which). These receptor sequences come from an adult woman who had mild COVID-19 (a few samples of this study predate the infection). Cell type and time point are not known.

The genes are TRBV2 and TRBJ2-7; D is uncertain. The CDR3 runs to 15 residues. Germline V CDR1 and CDR2: SNHLY, FYNNEI. Trimming took off 4 bases at V and 3 bases at J, with 16 bases between the two ends. The CDR3 region is CASSGVGSHFYEQYF. CDR3 bases: TGTGCCAGCAGTGGCGTGGGGTCCCACTTCTACGAGCAGTACTTC.

The chain is built from TRBV9 and TRBJ2-2; D ambiguous. With 2 bases removed from V and 4 bases from J, the gap between germline ends came to 9 bases. Per germline, CDR1 SGDLS and CDR2 YYNGEE. There are 14 residues in the CDR3. CDR3 sequence reads: CASSVVERTGELFF. The CDR3 DNA follows: TGTGCCAGCAGCGTGGTAGAGCGCACCGGGGAGCTGTTTTTT. The whole variable domain, remainder taken from reference TRBV9 and TRBJ2-2, is DSGVTQTPKHLITATGQRVTLRCSPRSGDLSVYWYQQSLDQGLQFLIQYYNGEERAKGNILERFSAQQFPDLHSELNLSSLELGDSALYFCASSVVERTGELFFGEGSRLTVL.

This clonotype was recorded only once. The V call is TRBV5-6, the J call TRBJ2-5; 12 positions agree with TRBD2. V was pared by 3 bases and J by 2 bases, with 11 bases of the junction left unmatched. Germline V gives CDR1 SGHDT, CDR2 YYEEEE. The CDR3 extends over 18 amino acids. CDR3 in amino acids: CASSSFFDLAGGQETQYF. CDR3 bases: TGTGCCAGCAGCTCGTTTTTCGATCTAGCGGGAGGGCAAGAGACCCAGTACTTC.

This chain connects TRBV20-1 to TRBJ1-5; 8 bases line up with TRBD1. The CDR3 is 15 amino acids. Germline assignment: CDR1 DFQATT and CDR2 SNEGSKA (reference sequence). Unmatched junction bases numbered 9, after V lost 5 bases and J lost 3 bases. The CDR3 DNA follows: TGCAGTGCTCCCTCCGGACAGGGCTTCAATCAGCCCCAGCATTTT. Protein sequence: CSAPSGQGFNQPQHF.

The rearrangement joins TRBV4-1 to TRBJ1-1, with a weak D call TRBD1 (5 bases). The CDR3 totals 16 residues. CDR1 and CDR2 (germline): MGHRA, YSYEKL. Deletions cut 3 bases from V and 2 bases from J, with 16 bases between. The CDR3 sequence: CASSQGSGRRNTEAFF. Here the CDR3 DNA reads TGCGCCAGCAGCCAGGGTTCGGGACGGCGAAACACTGAAGCTTTCTTT.

The chain links TRBV7-2 to TRBJ2-4, with D perhaps matching TRBD1 (6 bases). V shed 0 bases and J shed 6 bases, with 12 bases lying between them. The CDR3 loop spans 15 amino acids. CDR1 and CDR2 from the germline V gene are SGHTA and FQGNSA. The CDR3 nucleotides are TGTGCCAGCAGCTTAGCTAGGGTAGGGGGAAACATTCAGTACTTC. Its translation is CASSLARVGGNIQYF.

The genes are TRBV20-1 and TRBJ2-1; no firm D call. Trimming removed 0 bases from V and 7 bases from J, with 13 bases in between. CDR3 length: 14 residues. Per the germline V gene, CDR1 is DFQATT and CDR2 is SNEGSKA (reference sequence). The CDR3 nucleotides read TGCAGTGCTAGAGACCCACTATTGTGGAATGAGCAGTTCTTC. It codes for CSARDPLLWNEQFF.

This clonotype was detected a few times. This chain links TRBV7-2 with TRBJ2-2, with D possibly called TRBD1 or TRBD2 (6 bases each). The CDR3 consists of 16 residues. The V and J ends lost 1 base and 5 bases respectively, with 14 bases between them. CDR1 and CDR2 from the germline V gene are SGHTA and FQGNSA. CDR3 DNA: TGTGCCAGCAGCTTAGTGGGGGGCGCTGGGACCGGGGAGCTGTTTTTT. Translation gives CASSLVGGAGTGELFF.

This clonotype has only a few counts. This chain joins TRBV18 and TRBJ2-7; 11 nucleotides align to TRBD1. The V gene end was trimmed by 5 bases and the J gene end by 7 bases; junction bases not matched to a gene: 7. CDR1 KGHSH and CDR2 LQKENI come from the germline V gene. This CDR3 spans 14 amino acids. The CDR3 loop is CASSTGQGAWEQYF. The CDR3 nucleotides are TGTGCCAGCTCAACTGGACAGGGGGCGTGGGAGCAGTACTTC. The entire variable domain, with the rest obtained from reference TRBV18 and TRBJ2-7, is as follows: NAGVMQNPRHLVRRRGQEARLRCSPMKGHSHVYWYRQLPEEGLKFMVYLQKENIIDESGMPKERFSAEFPKEGPSILRIQQVVRGDSAAYFCASSTGQGAWEQYFGPGTRLTVT.

J is TRBJ2-5 and V is TRBV9, with 14 bases that match TRBD2. V lost 4 bases, J lost 5 bases, and 4 bases stayed unmatched. The CDR3 runs 15 residues. Germline lookup yields CDR1 SGDLS and CDR2 YYNGEE. DNA of the CDR3: TGTGCCAGCAGCCCGACTAGCGGGGGGGCGGAGACCCAGTACTTC. It is translated as CASSPTSGGAETQYF.

The table lists this clonotype with a few counts. The CDR3 DNA follows: TGTGCCAGCAGTTACTCGAGAACAGAACCTTACGAGCAGTACTTC. Amino acids: CASSYSRTEPYEQYF. This chain connects TRBV6-5 to TRBJ2-7; D gene unclear. The CDR3 has 15 residues. Germline lookup yields CDR1 MNHEY and CDR2 SVGAGI. The ends were cut back, 0 bases at V and 4 bases at J, with 13 bases in the middle.

The chain joins TRBV29-1 to TRBJ1-1; the D gene is possibly TRBD1 (6 bases). The CDR3 has 14 amino acids. Germline CDR1 is SQVTM and CDR2 is ANQGSEA. V lost 3 bases to trimming and J lost 6 bases, with 17 bases between them. For the CDR3, the DNA is TGCAGCGTTGAGGGGGCAGCGAGGGGTCCTGAAGCTTTCTTT. Translation gives CSVEGAARGPEAFF.

This clonotype was found a few times. The chain uses TRBV5-1 and TRBJ2-2, with D hard to call. The CDR3 is made up of 13 amino acids. Trimming removed 4 bases at V and 3 bases at J, with 7 bases between. CDR1 is SGHRS and CDR2 is YFSETQ in the germline V gene. The CDR3 is CASSQRYTGELFF. The CDR3, as DNA: TGCGCCAGCAGCCAACGATACACCGGGGAGCTGTTTTTT.

This clonotype showed up just a few times. CDR3 sequence (DNA): TGCGCCAGCAGAGCGGAGGGACTAGCTTACAATGAGCAGTTCTTC. Translated, it gives CASRAEGLAYNEQFF. The chain joins TRBV4-1 to TRBJ2-1; 9 bases align to TRBD2. Germline V gene data show CDR1 as MGHRA and CDR2 as YSYEKL. V lost 6 bases, J lost 4 bases, and 7 bases stayed unmatched. This CDR3 has 15 amino acids.

The chain uses TRBV24-1 and TRBJ1-5; weak D call: TRBD1 (5 bases). From germline, CDR1 is KGHDR and CDR2 SFDVKD. V was clipped by 6 bases and J by 0 bases, with 11 bases between them. The CDR3 is 15 residues long. For the CDR3, the DNA is TGTGCCACCAGTCCTGGACAACATAGCAATCAGCCCCAGCATTTT. Its translation: CATSPGQHSNQPQHF.

The chain is built from TRBV7-3 and TRBJ2-1; possible D gene TRBD1, 5 bases. CDR1 and CDR2 from the germline V gene are SGHTA and FQGTGA. The V gene lost 3 bases and the J gene lost 14 bases, with 11 bases spanning the gap. The CDR3 is 11 residues long. CDR3 sequence (DNA): TGTGCCAGCAGCTTTCAACAGGATAAGTTCTTC. Its protein is CASSFQQDKFF.

This chain connects TRBV6-5 to TRBJ2-2, with D tentatively TRBD2 (6 bases). The CDR3 loop spans 11 amino acids. V dropped 10 bases and J dropped 5 bases, with 8 bases sitting between them. Germline assignment: CDR1 MNHEY and CDR2 SVGAGI. DNA for the CDR3: TGTGCCACCGGGACTACCGGGGAGCTGTTTTTT. Translated, it gives CATGTTGELFF.